Below, 7 T cell receptor beta chains from the same sample are listed, as sequenced in a study of T cell responses to AZD1222 COVID-19 vaccine. TCRdb's table, derived via immunoSEQ multiplex PCR, lists solely in-frame clones and lacks some. Among about 14,000 clones, about 84% were seen once, and the ten largest hold 30% to 45%. The sequencing used peripheral blood, collected 28 days after the second AZD1222 dose. The source is an adult who received the AZD1222 COVID-19 vaccine.

The genes are TRBV3-1 (or the pseudogene TRBV3-2) and TRBJ1-4; no clear D gene. The CDR3 runs to 19 residues. Germline assignment: CDR1 LGHDT and CDR2 YNNKEL (reference sequence). V dropped 1 base and J dropped 7 bases, with 25 bases sitting between them. The CDR3 spells CASSQVLGEKWIFPEKLFF. CDR3 nucleotides: TGTGCCAGCAGCCAAGTCCTGGGTGAGAAATGGATCTTCCCTGAAAAACTGTTTTTT.

This sequence joins TRBV5-1 and TRBJ1-4; D call uncertain. The V gene's germline CDR1 is SGHRS and CDR2 YFSETQ. This CDR3 spans 14 amino acids. The ends were cut back, 1 base at V and 4 bases at J, with 8 bases in the middle. CDR3 DNA sequence: TGCGCCAGCAGCTTGTTAACCTATAATGAAAAACTGTTTTTT. Protein sequence: CASSLLTYNEKLFF. The full variable domain, completed using reference TRBV5-1 and TRBJ1-4, is KAGVTQTPRYLIKTRGQQVTLSCSPISGHRSVSWYQQTPGQGLQFLFEYFSETQRNKGNFPGRFSGRQFSNSRSEMNVSTLELGDSALYLCASSLLTYNEKLFFGSGTQLSVL.

The chain recombines TRBV5-5 with TRBJ1-1; no firm D call. In germline, CDR1 is SGHKS, CDR2 YYEKEE (reference sequence). The CDR3 totals 13 residues. Trimming shortened V by 8 bases and J by 0 bases, and 11 bases separated the two germline ends. CDR3 sequence reads: CASTTDLNTEAFF. CDR3 coding DNA: TGTGCCAGTACGACGGACCTGAACACTGAAGCTTTCTTT.

The chain is built from TRBV14 and TRBJ2-7; D may be TRBD1 or TRBD2 (5 bases each). The CDR3 contains 12 residues. Trimming took 4 bases from V and 5 from J, leaving 9 bases between them. CDR1 and CDR2 from the germline V gene are SGHDN and FVKESK. The CDR3 reads CASSRRGDEQYF. Written as DNA, the CDR3 is TGTGCCAGCAGCCGCAGAGGGGACGAGCAGTACTTC.

The gene calls are TRBV7-6 and TRBJ1-1; tentatively, D is TRBD1 (5 bases). Deletions cut 5 bases from V and 1 base from J, with 8 bases between. CDR3 length equals 13 residues. Germline CDR1 is SGHVS and CDR2 is FNYEAQ. CDR3 sequence reads: CASSEDTNTEAFF. The CDR3 nucleotides are TGTGCCAGCAGCGAGGACACGAACACTGAAGCTTTCTTT.

This chain connects TRBV3-1 (or the pseudogene TRBV3-2) to TRBJ1-3; D gene uncertain. The CDR3 is made up of 16 amino acids. Germline CDR1 and CDR2: LGHDT and YNNKEL (reference sequence). Between the trimmed V and J ends, which lost 6 bases and 4 bases, there was a span of 19 bases. The CDR3 sequence is CASSYRGIESGNTIYF. CDR3 coding DNA: TGTGCCAGCAGTTATAGAGGCATCGAGAGCGGAAACACCATATATTTT.

The count of this clone is one. The chain joins TRBV2 to TRBJ1-1, with D maybe TRBD1 (6 bases). V was shortened by 5 bases and J by 2 bases, with 9 bases between the two germline ends. This CDR3 is 13 amino acids long. From germline, CDR1 is SNHLY and CDR2 FYNNEI. CDR3 sequence (DNA): TGTGCCAGCAGTCAGGACAGCAACACTGAAGCTTTCTTT. Amino acid sequence: CASSQDSNTEAFF. The full variable domain, rest sourced from reference TRBV2 and TRBJ1-1, is EPEVTQTPSHQVTQMGQEVILRCVPISNHLYFYWYRQILGQKVEFLVSFYNNEISEKSEIFDDQFSVERPDGSNFTLKIRSTKLEDSAMYFCASSQDSNTEAFFGQGTRLTVV.